A single sample is the source of the 10 T cell receptor beta chains below, sequenced in a study of graft-versus-host responses after intestinal transplantation. Assay: immunoSEQ multiplex PCR; the TCRdb copy retains only in-frame clones and omits some. Counted here are roughly 50,000 clones, more than 80% occurring once; the ten biggest clones make up about 6%. Sequenced here: PBMCs, sampled 650 to 680 days after intestinal transplant. The receptors derive from a human patient who received an intestinal transplant, so some T cells may come from the graft donor.

This sequence joins TRBV5-6 and TRBJ2-5; 10 bases map to TRBD1. CDR1 SGHDT and CDR2 YYEEEE come from the germline V gene. The CDR3 covers 17 residues. The V and J ends lost 3 bases and 4 bases, in that order; junction bases with no gene match: 12. CDR3 loop: CASSWGDRGPLGETQYF. The CDR3 DNA follows: TGTGCCAGCAGCTGGGGGGACAGGGGCCCACTAGGAGAGACCCAGTACTTC.

The sample holds one count of this clone. The chain couples TRBV19 to TRBJ1-2; D is unclear. V was pared by 6 bases and J by 7 bases, with 24 bases between. The CDR3 runs to 16 residues. Germline lookup yields CDR1 LNHDA and CDR2 SQIVND (reference sequence). Here the CDR3 reads CASSIPRGAGEAGYTF. The CDR3 bases are TGTGCCAGTAGCATCCCCCGCGGTGCAGGAGAGGCTGGCTACACCTTC.

The rearrangement joins TRBV11-2 to TRBJ1-6; D is perhaps TRBD1 (5 bases). V shed 0 bases and J shed 2 bases, with 11 bases lying between them. From germline, CDR1 is SGHAT and CDR2 FQNNGV. The CDR3 loop spans 17 amino acids. The CDR3 coding sequence is TGTGCCAGCAGCTTAGATGAGCGGGGACCCTATAATTCACCCCTCCACTTT. Translated, it gives CASSLDERGPYNSPLHF.

V usage is TRBV25-1 and J usage is TRBJ2-7; TRBD1 might be the D (6 bases). The CDR3 is 14 amino acids. V was cut by 0 bases and J by 6 bases, with 12 bases left in between. Germline CDR1 and CDR2: MGHDK and SYGVNS. As DNA, the CDR3 is TGTGCCAGCAGTGAATACGGCAGGGGTACCGAGCAGTACTTC. Translation gives CASSEYGRGTEQYF.

This clone was seen just once. This sequence joins TRBV10-3 and TRBJ2-5; D ambiguous. There are 12 residues in the CDR3. The V end lost 5 bases, the J end lost 5 bases, and 9 bases lay between the germline ends. The germline gives CDR1 ENHRY, CDR2 SYGVKD. CDR3 DNA sequence: TGTGCCATCAGTTTAAATGGGGAGACCCAGTACTTC. It codes for CAISLNGETQYF.

The chain carries TRBV9 and TRBJ2-3; D may be TRBD2 (7 bases). Germline V gene lookup returns CDR1 SGDLS and CDR2 YYNGEE. V was shortened by 0 bases and J by 1 base, with 12 bases between the two germline ends. The CDR3 consists of 16 residues. The CDR3 is CASSVVGGLRTDTQYF. In nucleotides, the CDR3 is TGTGCCAGCAGCGTAGTCGGGGGGCTTCGCACAGATACGCAGTATTTT.

The genes are TRBV6-1 and TRBJ1-4; no clear D gene. The V end lost 6 bases, the J end lost 2 bases, and 10 bases lay between the germline ends. Germline CDR1 reads MNHNS; CDR2 reads SASEGT. This CDR3 contains 14 residues. In nucleotides, the CDR3 is TGTGCCAGCAGACAGACATACACTAATGAAAAACTGTTTTTT. Translated: CASRQTYTNEKLFF.

Written as DNA, the CDR3 is TGTGCCAGCAGCTTAGCGCCTTCCTACTCTGGAAACACCATATATTTT. It specifies CASSLAPSYSGNTIYF. This chain uses TRBV11-3 with TRBJ1-3; unclear D gene. Deletions cut 1 base from V and 0 bases from J, with 10 bases between. Per the germline V gene, CDR1 is SGHNT and CDR2 is YENEEA. CDR3 size: 16 residues.

Concerning this clone: A read error may produce the germline difference seen at one junction end. The chain has TRBV7-9 and TRBJ2-3; D might be TRBD2 (6 bases). There are 14 residues in the CDR3. Germline V gene sequence: CDR1 SEHNR, CDR2 FQNEAQ (reference sequence). In DNA, the CDR3 is TGTGCCAGCAGCCCACGGGAGCAGTATGCACAGAGGGATTTT. Translation: CASSPREQYAQRDF.

This clone appeared a single time. V and J are TRBV7-9 and TRBJ1-1; D unresolved. Germline V gene data show CDR1 as SEHNR and CDR2 as FQNEAQ (reference sequence). The CDR3 is made up of 12 amino acids. Trimming left V 2 bases short and J 6 bases short, with 7 bases between. CDR3 DNA: TGTGCCAGCAGCTTAAAGGGCCCTGAAGCTTTCTTT. Translated: CASSLKGPEAFF. Looking up the rest from reference TRBV7-9 and TRBJ1-1 gives the full variable domain: DTGVSQNPRHKITKRGQNVTFRCDPISEHNRLYWYRQTLGQGPEFLTYFQNEAQLEKSRLLSDRFSAERPKGSFSTLEIQRTEQGDSAMYLCASSLKGPEAFFGQGTRLTVV.